This T cell receptor beta chain came from a study of blood T cells in healthy people across ages. Only a few counts were recorded for this clonotype. With a J-beta primer mix and a sample-barcoded 5' primer, a second PCR ran 7 to 11 cycles. TCRdb reprocessed the 5' RACE reads with MiXCR, giving one entry per CDR3 protein. The sample has 1.5 million to 2 million distinct CDR3 sequences, approximately 40% seen once. V lost 2 bases to trimming and J lost 3 bases, with 17 bases between them. CDR3 length: 17 amino acids. In germline, CDR1 is MNHEY, CDR2 SVGEGT. The sequence came from a human donor in good health. The J gene is TRBJ1-5, the V gene TRBV6-2 or TRBV6-3, with D hard to call. The specimen sequenced was blood. The CDR3 is CASSYRGGRSTNQPQHF. Written as DNA, the CDR3 is TGTGCCAGCAGTTACCGCGGAGGGAGGTCCACCAATCAGCCCCAGCATTTT.